This passage covers 19 T cell receptor beta chains from one sample sequenced in a study of CD8+ T cells in alopecia areata. The study sorted pooled cutaneous lymph node cells by CD4, CD8alpha, NKG2D, NKG2ACE and other markers. Reverse transcribed after extraction, RNA yielded cDNA as the sequencing template. Measured with immunoSEQ multiplex PCR; TCRdb has only the in-frame clones, and not every one. This record lists approximately 300,000 clones, none seen once only, and the top ten clones contain 0.9% to 1.5%. Sequenced material: CD4+ T cells sorted from a lymph node. Every receptor here comes from a C3H/HeJ mouse with alopecia areata. The mouse line has the MHC haplotype H2-k.

Remarks on this clone: Genes here carry mouse names. The CDR3 loop reads CASSPGQGRDYAEQFF. CDR3 DNA (partial): TGTGCCAGCAGCCCAGGACAGGGGAGGGACTATGCT. The chain links TRBV5 to TRBJ2-1, with 9 nucleotides matching TRBD1. The sequence runs out 4 residues before the end of the CDR3; the remainder is reconstructed from the germline J gene. Trimming at V came to 4 bases and at J to 2 bases, leaving 6 bases not matched to a gene. Germline V gives CDR1 LGHNA, CDR2 YNLKQL (reference sequence). The CDR3 contains 16 residues.

Comment on this clone: Gene names and germline match the mouse. With the read ending 4 residues before the CDR3 end, the germline J gene is used to fill in that end. Other DNA sequences in this specimen translate into the identical CDR3. This chain connects TRBV13-1 to TRBJ2-1; 9 bases match TRBD2. CDR3 length equals 14 residues. The J segment lost 1 base and the V segment lost 5 bases, leaving 1 base of the junction unmatched. Germline CDR1 NSHNY, CDR2 SYGAGN. The CDR3 bases that were read are TGTGCCAGCAGCCTGGGGGGGAACTATGCT. The encoded protein is CASSLGGNYA. The CDR3 in full is CASSLGGNYAEQFF.

This clone was seen a handful of times. Gene names and germline match the mouse. The read ends 4 residues shy of where the CDR3 ends; the end is completed using the germline J gene. The V call is TRBV1, the J call TRBJ2-5, with TRBD2 matching 8 bases. V was clipped by 2 bases and J by 0 bases; unmatched bases: 4. The CDR3 sequence is 16 residues long. Germline V gives CDR1 NSQYPW, CDR2 LRSPGD (reference sequence). Incomplete CDR3 DNA: TGCACCTGCAGTGCAATCTGGGGGGATAACCAAGAC. It yields the protein CTCSAIWGDNQD. The full CDR3 sequence reads CTCSAIWGDNQDTQYF.

A few counts support this clone. Gene labels here are mouse ones. This CDR3 is CASSINWGVQDTQYF. CDR3 DNA (partial): TGTGCCAGCAGTATAAACTGGGGGGTCCAAGAC. This chain uses TRBV19 with TRBJ2-5, with 9 bases that match TRBD2. With the read ending 4 residues before the CDR3 end, the germline J gene is used to fill in that end. V trimming: 1 base; J trimming: 2 bases; junction bases outside the gene matches: 2. Germline CDR1 and CDR2: FNHDT and SITEND (reference sequence). The CDR3 has 15 amino acids.

This clone was detected a few times. Germline and genes here are mouse. The read comes to an end 4 residues before the CDR3 does, leaving the germline J gene to fill in the end. The same CDR3 can be traced to other DNA sequences in this sample. V is TRBV13-3 and J is TRBJ2-1; 9 nucleotides agree with TRBD2. CDR3 length equals 13 residues. With 5 bases clipped from V and 3 bases from J, the junction kept 0 bases outside the gene matches. Germline V lookup: CDR1 NNHDY, CDR2 SYVADS. The CDR3 loop reads CASRLGGYAEQFF. The part of the CDR3 DNA that was read is TGTGCCAGCAGACTGGGGGGCTATGCT.

In its sample, this clone was seen a few times. Gene names refer to mouse genes. The CDR3 end is not reached by the read, which stops 4 residues before it; the germline J gene fills it in. The identical CDR3 is also encoded by other nucleotide sequences in the sample. The rearrangement uses TRBV5 and TRBJ2-2; TRBD1 matches at 10 bases. The germline gives CDR1 LGHNA, CDR2 YNLKQL (reference sequence). The CDR3 is made up of 16 amino acids. V shed 0 bases and J 3 bases; nucleotides not matched to a gene: 1. The sequenced CDR3 bases are TGTGCCAGCAGCCAAGACGGGACAGGGGACACCGGG. It specifies CASSQDGTGDTG. The whole CDR3 protein is CASSQDGTGDTGQLYF.

There are a few counts of this clone. These gene names are mouse names. The read ends 4 residues early relative to the CDR3; the germline J gene fills the gap. This chain joins TRBV1 and TRBJ2-5; 7 bases align to TRBD2. The CDR3 runs to 16 residues. V lost 5 bases and J lost 0; bases outside the gene matches: 8. Germline CDR1 reads NSQYPW; CDR2 reads LRSPGD (reference sequence). This chain's CDR3 is CTCSPPTGFNQDTQYF. The covered CDR3 bases are TGCACCTGCAGTCCTCCGACTGGGTTTAACCAAGAC.

Note on this clone: The listed genes are named as in mouse. The read comes to an end 4 residues before the CDR3 does, leaving the germline J gene to fill in the end. The chain links TRBV5 to TRBJ2-7, with D possibly being TRBD1 (5 bases). The CDR3 sequence is 12 residues long. Per the germline V gene, CDR1 is LGHNA and CDR2 is YNLKQL (reference sequence). The sequenced CDR3 bases are TGTGCCAGCAGCCAGACAGAATAT. This encodes CASSQTEY. The entire CDR3 protein reads CASSQTEYEQYF.

In this sample, this clone turned up a few times. Germline and genes: mouse. Read sequence stops 4 residues before the CDR3 end, and the germline J gene provides the missing end. The identical CDR3 is also encoded by other nucleotide sequences in the sample. The rearrangement links TRBV1 to TRBJ2-3; the match to TRBD2 covers 8 bases. V shed 4 bases, J shed 0 bases, and the junction held 6 bases outside the gene matches. The CDR3 covers 16 residues. CDR1 NSQYPW and CDR2 LRSPGD come from the germline V gene (reference sequence). CDR3 DNA (partial): TGCACCTGCAGTGGTGGACTGGGCGCTAGTGCAGAA. The encoded protein is CTCSGGLGASAE. The CDR3 reads in full as CTCSGGLGASAETLYF.

Notes on this clone: Gene names and germline refer to mouse. The read comes to an end 4 residues before the CDR3 does, leaving the germline J gene to fill in the end. The rearrangement uses TRBV19 and TRBJ2-1; 8 bases map to TRBD2. After removal of 7 bases from V and 3 bases from J, the junction contained 6 bases not matched to a gene. Germline CDR1 FNHDT, CDR2 SITEND (reference sequence). This CDR3 region has 14 residues. Partial CDR3 DNA: TGTGCCAGCCGATCTGGGGGGTCCTATGCT. Translating gives CASRSGGSYA. The entire CDR3 sequence reads CASRSGGSYAEQFF.

About this clone: Gene names are mouse gene names. The read is 3 residues too short to cover the CDR3 end, so that end is filled in from the germline J gene. The chain combines TRBV13-3 with TRBJ1-6, with D unresolved. TRBJ1-6 is an open reading frame whose function is uncertain. Trimming pared 4 bases from V and 8 bases from J, leaving 7 bases between. Germline loops: CDR1 NNHDY, CDR2 SYVADS. CDR3 length equals 12 residues. Here the CDR3 reads CASSNSHSPLYF. The part of the CDR3 DNA that was read is TGTGCCAGCAGTAACAGTCATTCGCCC.

Remarks on this clone: Gene labels here are mouse ones. The read falls 3 residues short of the CDR3 end, and the missing part is taken from the germline J gene. The same CDR3 can be traced to other DNA sequences in this sample. This chain joins TRBV19 and TRBJ1-6; TRBD1 is a possible D gene (6 bases). TRBJ1-6 is annotated as an ORF whose role is uncertain. Germline V CDR1 and CDR2: FNHDT, SITEND (reference sequence). This CDR3 has 14 residues. Trimming pared 4 bases from V and 5 bases from J, leaving 10 bases between. The sequenced CDR3 bases are TGTGCCAGCAGTCCTGGGACAAATAATTCGCCC. Amino acids: CASSPGTNNSP. The entire CDR3 sequence reads CASSPGTNNSPLYF.

Points on this clone: Gene names are the mouse ones. The same CDR3 also results from other DNA sequences found in this sample. The sequenced part of the CDR3 DNA is TGTGCCAGCAGCCGAACTGGGGGAGAAGAC. Translation: CASSRTGGED. The complete CDR3 protein is CASSRTGGEDTQYF. The rearrangement uses TRBV5 and TRBJ2-5; TRBD2 agrees at 8 bases. With the read ending 4 residues before the CDR3 end, the germline J gene is used to fill in that end. Germline CDR1 LGHNA, CDR2 YNLKQL (reference sequence). The CDR3 covers 14 residues.

This clone came up a few times. Gene names are mouse gene names. Read data end 4 residues before the CDR3 end; the end is taken from the germline J gene. The chain recombines TRBV13-1 with TRBJ2-1; 9 nucleotides line up with TRBD1. CDR3 length: 13 amino acids. V shed 5 bases and J 6 bases; nucleotides not matched to a gene: 3. Germline assignment: CDR1 NSHNY and CDR2 SYGAGN. The CDR3 region is CASRQGALAEQFF. CDR3 bases read: TGTGCCAGCAGACAGGGGGCGCTTGCT.

A remark on this clone: Mouse gene names apply. The CDR3 end lies 4 residues beyond the end of the read and is filled in from the germline J gene. Other DNA sequences within the sample encode an identical CDR3. This chain joins TRBV5 and TRBJ2-3, with 8 bases identical to TRBD2. The V gene end was trimmed by 1 base and the J gene end by 3 bases; junction bases not matched to a gene: 0. Germline-derived CDR1 and CDR2 are LGHNA and YNLKQL (reference sequence). The CDR3 loop spans 14 amino acids. The CDR3 protein is CASSQGTGAETLYF. Incomplete CDR3 DNA: TGTGCCAGCAGCCAAGGGACTGGGGCAGAA.

This clone appeared a few times. Any gene name here is a mouse gene name. The read comes to an end 3 residues before the CDR3 does, leaving the germline J gene to fill in the end. The chain is built from TRBV19 and TRBJ1-6; TRBD1 matches 8 bases. TRBJ1-6 is noted as an ORF with a role that remains uncertain. Germline trimming cut 7 bases from V and 4 bases from J; bases unmatched to any gene: 4. Germline V gene data show CDR1 as FNHDT and CDR2 as SITEND (reference sequence). CDR3 length: 14 residues. The CDR3 is CASSYRGYNSPLYF. Incomplete CDR3 DNA: TGTGCCAGCTCCTACAGGGGGTATAATTCGCCC.

This clone was counted only a few times. Gene names refer to mouse genes. The CDR3 is cut off 4 residues early in the read; its end comes from the germline J gene. The genes are TRBV13-1 and TRBJ2-1; 9 bases match TRBD2. The CDR3 has 14 residues. V lost 5 bases to trimming and J lost 4 bases; unmatched junction nucleotides: 4. CDR1 is NSHNY, CDR2 SYGAGN, per germline. CDR3 DNA, as far as it was read: TGTGCCAGCAGCCCTGACTGGGGGTATGCT. It encodes CASSPDWGYA. The entire CDR3 sequence reads CASSPDWGYAEQFF.

As to this clone: The genes and germline here are from mouse. The covered CDR3 bases are TGTGCCTGGAGGCCTCCCGGGACTGGGGGGCTTGCT. Amino acid sequence: CAWRPPGTGGLA. The whole CDR3 protein is CAWRPPGTGGLAEQFF. This chain uses TRBV31 with TRBJ2-1; 12 bases line up with TRBD2. The read ends 4 residues before the CDR3 terminus; that terminus is restored from the germline J gene. This CDR3 spans 16 amino acids. Trimming removed 3 bases from V and 6 bases from J; junction bases left unmatched: 9. Germline V gene lookup returns CDR1 GKSSPN and CDR2 SITVG. Complete variable domain (other parts from reference TRBV31 and TRBJ2-1): AQTIHQWPVAEIKAVGSPLSLGCTIKGKSSPNLYWYWQATGGTLQQLFYSITVGQVESVVQLNLSASRPKDDQFILSTEKLLLSHSGFYLCAWRPPGTGGLAEQFFGPGTRLTVL.

Only a few counts were recorded for this clone. Gene names refer to mouse genes. The read halts 3 residues ahead of the CDR3 end, with the missing end drawn from the germline J gene. The J gene is TRBJ1-6, the V gene TRBV13-3; maybe TRBD1 (5 bases). TRBJ1-6 is assigned to the ORF class and has an uncertain function. The CDR3 loop spans 14 amino acids. The V end was cut by 5 bases, the J end by 6 bases, with 12 bases between. Germline V gene data show CDR1 as NNHDY and CDR2 as SYVADS. The CDR3: CASRAGYGNSPLYF. The CDR3 bases that were read are TGTGCCAGCAGGGCAGGGTATGGTAATTCGCCC.